This T cell receptor (delta chain) was found in a study of Vδ1+ human thymocytes. Study-wide findings and caveats: Bulk repertoire data may be misinterpreted because of unexpected Vdelta2 sequences. Despite high sort purity, about 20% of thymic T cell receptor delta sequences were Vdelta2. In the thymus, TRG and TRD repertoires looked highly polyclonal with Gaussian CDR3 lengths.

Germline values: CDR1 TSWWSYY, CDR2 QGS. The CDR3 consists of 16 residues. The V end was cut by 5 bases, the J end by 4 bases, with 20 bases between. This clone occurred a few times. The antigen is unknown. Sequences come from RNA converted to cDNA by reverse transcription. Multiplex PCR used pooled V-gene forward primers and a constant-region reverse primer to amplify CDR3s. TCRdb redid clone calling on the multiplex PCR reads using CATT. The table lists tens of thousands of delta-chain clones, roughly 16% of them singletons, with about 0.4% in the top ten. Alphabeta T cells were depleted, then CD3+ Vdelta1+ Vdelta2- thymocytes were FACS-sorted. Sorted Vdelta1+ thymocytes were about 97% to 99.6% pure.

The chain links TRDV1 to TRDJ1; the D gene is possibly TRDD2 (6 bases). Specimen: Vdelta1+ gamma-delta thymocytes from the thymus. The subset: FACS-sorted CD3+ TCRalphabeta- TCRVdelta1+ TCRVdelta2- thymocytes. This sequence originates from a girl under three years old who had congenital heart surgery. The CDR3 region is CALGMEGPTSDDKLIF. The DNA for the CDR3 is TGTGCTCTTGGGATGGAAGGTCCTACGTCAGACGATAAACTCATCTTT.